This TCR beta chain appears in the sequencing data of a study of T cells in Graves' hyperthyroidism and ophthalmopathy. Comments on this clonotype: The target antigen is unknown.

Using RNA transcripts as the source, TCR beta CDR3 regions were amplified. The HTBI primer set served for first-round RT-PCR of the TCR CDR3. TCRdb independently ran MiXCR on the multiplex PCR reads; one entry per CDR3 protein. The table lists a few hundred thousand distinct CDR3 sequences, 20% to 25% of them singletons. Losses at the gene ends were 2 bases for V and 4 bases for J; bases not matched to a gene: 1. This CDR3 is built from 14 residues. Germline V gives CDR1 SGHRS, CDR2 YFSETQ. Broader study findings: In the blood, most expanded thyroid clonotypes above 0.001 appeared as well.

The TCR sequence derives from a man in his forties or fifties with Graves' hyperthyroidism. Sequences were obtained from blood. V usage is TRBV5-1 and J usage is TRBJ1-4; 8 nucleotides agree with TRBD1. The CDR3 loop reads CASSFTGGNEKLFF. The CDR3 DNA is TGCGCCAGCAGCTTTACAGGGGGTAATGAAAAACTGTTTTTT. Full variable domain (missing parts from reference TRBV5-1 and TRBJ1-4): KAGVTQTPRYLIKTRGQQVTLSCSPISGHRSVSWYQQTPGQGLQFLFEYFSETQRNKGNFPGRFSGRQFSNSRSEMNVSTLELGDSALYLCASSFTGGNEKLFFGSGTQLSVL.